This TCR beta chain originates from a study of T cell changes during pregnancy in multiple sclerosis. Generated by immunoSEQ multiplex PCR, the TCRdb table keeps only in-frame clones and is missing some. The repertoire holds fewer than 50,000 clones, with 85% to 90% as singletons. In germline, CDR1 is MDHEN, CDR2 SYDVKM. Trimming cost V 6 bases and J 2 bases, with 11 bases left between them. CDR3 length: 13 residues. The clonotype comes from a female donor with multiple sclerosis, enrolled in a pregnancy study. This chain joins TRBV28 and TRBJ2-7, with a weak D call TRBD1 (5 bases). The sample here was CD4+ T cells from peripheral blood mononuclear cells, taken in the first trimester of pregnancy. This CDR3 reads CASRETGPYEQYF. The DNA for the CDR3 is TGTGCCAGCAGAGAAACAGGTCCCTACGAGCAGTACTTC.